Below are 5 T cell receptor beta chains sequenced from a single sample in a study of molecular identifiers for immune sequencing clone quantification. TCRdb processed the PCR reads anew with MiXCR; each CDR3 protein has one entry. Here the sample spans 97,000 or so distinct CDR3 sequences, under 40% being singletons. The sample consisted of naive CD8+ T cells from blood, with Jurkat cell RNA spiked in. Documented subset: FACS-sorted CD8+CD4-CCR7+CD45RA+ naive T cells. The receptors shown here come from a human donor in good health. Some libraries in this study had Jurkat cell RNA spiked in.

With respect to this clonotype: A read error may be the cause here, since a much bigger clone is one base away. J is TRBJ1-4 and V is TRBV7-6; no firm D call. Per germline, CDR1 SGHVS and CDR2 FNYEAQ. Trimming took off 8 bases at V and 8 bases at J, with 9 bases between the two ends. The CDR3 length is 11 residues. The CDR3 spells CASPTEEKLFF. For the CDR3, the DNA is TGTGCCAGCCCTACTGAGGAAAAACTGTTTTTT.

With regard to this clonotype: A much larger clone differs from this one at a single base, so this may be a read error. The chain links TRBV7-9 to TRBJ2-2, with D possibly matching TRBD2 (5 bases). The germline V gene has CDR1 SEHNR and CDR2 FQNEAQ (reference sequence). The CDR3 has 15 residues. The chain's CDR3 is CASSLVIRVAGELVF. The DNA for the CDR3 is TGTGCCAGCAGCTTAGTCATCCGGGTTGCCGGGGAGCTGGTTTTT.

The chain joins TRBV20-1 to TRBJ2-7; D is unclear. The germline V gene has CDR1 DFQATT and CDR2 SNEGSKA (reference sequence). The CDR3 loop spans 14 amino acids. The germline V and J ends were trimmed by 6 bases and 3 bases, with 18 bases remaining between them. CDR3 nucleotide sequence: TGCAGTGCAACCGGGCCCCCCAAGTGCTACGAGCAGTACTTC. This translates into CSATGPPKCYEQYF.

This chain links TRBV5-8 with TRBJ2-5; D may be TRBD2 (5 bases). The CDR3 is 14 amino acids. Germline V lookup: CDR1 SGHTS, CDR2 YDEGEE. Trimming took off 7 bases at V and 7 bases at J, with 20 bases between the two ends. This CDR3 reads CASAPSEGPWTQYF. As DNA, the CDR3 is TGTGCCAGCGCTCCATCCGAGGGCCCCTGGACCCAGTACTTC.

The chain joins TRBV5-4 to TRBJ2-3, with 10 positions matching TRBD2. Germline CDR1 is SGHNT and CDR2 is YYREEE (reference sequence). With 4 bases clipped from V and 0 bases from J, the junction kept 5 bases outside the gene matches. The CDR3 contains 16 residues. CDR3 region: CASSPPSGGSTDTQYF. DNA for the CDR3: TGTGCCAGCAGCCCCCCTAGCGGGGGTAGCACAGATACGCAGTATTTT.